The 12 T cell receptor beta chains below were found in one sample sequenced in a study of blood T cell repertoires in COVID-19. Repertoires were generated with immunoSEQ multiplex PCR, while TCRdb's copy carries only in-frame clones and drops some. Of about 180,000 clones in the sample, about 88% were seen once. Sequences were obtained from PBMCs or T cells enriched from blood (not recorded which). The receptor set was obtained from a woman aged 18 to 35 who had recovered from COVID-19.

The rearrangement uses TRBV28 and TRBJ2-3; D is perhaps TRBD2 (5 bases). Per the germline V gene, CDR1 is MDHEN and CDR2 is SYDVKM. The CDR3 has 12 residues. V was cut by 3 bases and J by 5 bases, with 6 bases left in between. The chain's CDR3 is CASSLAGDTQYF. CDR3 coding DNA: TGTGCCAGCAGTTTGGCGGGAGATACGCAGTATTTT.

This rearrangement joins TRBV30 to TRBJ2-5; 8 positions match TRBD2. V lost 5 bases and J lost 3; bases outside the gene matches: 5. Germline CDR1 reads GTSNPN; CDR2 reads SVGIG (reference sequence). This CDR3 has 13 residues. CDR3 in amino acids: CAWAMGLEETQYF. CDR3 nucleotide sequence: TGTGCCTGGGCCATGGGACTAGAAGAGACCCAGTACTTC.

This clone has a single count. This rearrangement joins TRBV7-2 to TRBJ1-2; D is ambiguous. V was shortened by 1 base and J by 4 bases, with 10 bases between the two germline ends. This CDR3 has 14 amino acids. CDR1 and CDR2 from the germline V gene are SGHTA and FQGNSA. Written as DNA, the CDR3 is TGTGCCAGCAGCTTAGTAGAAGATCTCTATGGCTACACCTTC. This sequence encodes CASSLVEDLYGYTF. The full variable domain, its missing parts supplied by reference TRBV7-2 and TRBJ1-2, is GAGVSQSPSNKVTEKGKDVELRCDPISGHTALYWYRQSLGQGLEFLIYFQGNSAPDKSGLPSDRFSAERTGGSVSTLTIQRTQQEDSAVYLCASSLVEDLYGYTFGSGTRLTVV.

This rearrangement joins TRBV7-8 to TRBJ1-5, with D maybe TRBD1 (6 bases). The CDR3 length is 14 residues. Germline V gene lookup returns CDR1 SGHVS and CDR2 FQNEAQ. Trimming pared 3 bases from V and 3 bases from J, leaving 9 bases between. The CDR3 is CASSLDSFNQPQHF. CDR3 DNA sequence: TGTGCCAGCAGCTTGGACAGCTTCAATCAGCCCCAGCATTTT. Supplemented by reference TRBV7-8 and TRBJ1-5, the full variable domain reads GAGVSQSPRYKVAKRGQDVALRCDPISGHVSLFWYQQALGQGPEFLTYFQNEAQLDKSGLPSDRFFAERPEGSVSTLKIQRTQQEDSAVYLCASSLDSFNQPQHFGDGTRLSIL.

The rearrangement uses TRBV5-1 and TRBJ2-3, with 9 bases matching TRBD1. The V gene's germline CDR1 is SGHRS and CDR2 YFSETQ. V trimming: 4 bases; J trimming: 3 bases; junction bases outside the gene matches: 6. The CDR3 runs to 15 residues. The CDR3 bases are TGCGCCAGCAGCAGTCAGGGACAGGGAACAGATACGCAGTATTTT. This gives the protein CASSSQGQGTDTQYF.

CDR3 nucleotide sequence: TGTGCCAGCAGTGTCCACGGGGGGGAGACGGGGAACAATGAGCAGTTCTTC. Translating it yields CASSVHGGETGNNEQFF. The chain recombines TRBV6-1 with TRBJ2-1; TRBD2 matches at 8 bases. With V trimmed by 4 bases and J by 5 bases, 13 bases remained unmatched. Germline V CDR1 and CDR2: MNHNS, SASEGT. The CDR3 contains 17 residues.

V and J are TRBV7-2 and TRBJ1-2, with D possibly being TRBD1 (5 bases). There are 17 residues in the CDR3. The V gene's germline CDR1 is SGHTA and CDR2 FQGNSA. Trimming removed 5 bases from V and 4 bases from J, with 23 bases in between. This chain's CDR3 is CASSQALSQGGFYGYTF. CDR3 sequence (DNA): TGTGCCAGCAGCCAAGCACTTAGTCAGGGAGGGTTCTATGGCTACACCTTC. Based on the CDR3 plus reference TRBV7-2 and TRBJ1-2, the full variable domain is GAGVSQSPSNKVTEKGKDVELRCDPISGHTALYWYRQSLGQGLEFLIYFQGNSAPDKSGLPSDRFSAERTGGSVSTLTIQRTQQEDSAVYLCASSQALSQGGFYGYTFGSGTRLTVV.

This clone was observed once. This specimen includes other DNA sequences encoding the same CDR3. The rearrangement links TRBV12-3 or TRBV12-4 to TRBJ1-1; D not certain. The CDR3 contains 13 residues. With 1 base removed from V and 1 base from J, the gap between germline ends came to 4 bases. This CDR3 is CASSLGQNTEAFF. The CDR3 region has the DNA TGTGCCAGCAGTTTAGGGCAGAACACTGAAGCTTTCTTT.

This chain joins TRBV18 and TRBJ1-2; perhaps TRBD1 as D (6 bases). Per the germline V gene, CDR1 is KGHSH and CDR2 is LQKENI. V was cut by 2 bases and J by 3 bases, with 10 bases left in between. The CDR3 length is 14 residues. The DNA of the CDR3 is TGTGCCAGCTCACCAGGGGGCATGTACTATGGCTACACCTTC. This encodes CASSPGGMYYGYTF.

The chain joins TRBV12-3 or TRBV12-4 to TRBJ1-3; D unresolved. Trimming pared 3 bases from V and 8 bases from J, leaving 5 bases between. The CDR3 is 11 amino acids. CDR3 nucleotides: TGTGCCAGCAGTTTTCGGGACACCATATATTTT. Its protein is CASSFRDTIYF.

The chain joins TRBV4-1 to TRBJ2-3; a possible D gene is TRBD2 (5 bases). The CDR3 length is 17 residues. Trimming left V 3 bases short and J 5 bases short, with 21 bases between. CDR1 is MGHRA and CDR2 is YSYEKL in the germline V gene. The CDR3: CASSHLSRGPDGDTQYF. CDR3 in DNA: TGCGCCAGCAGCCATCTCAGCCGGGGTCCGGACGGAGATACGCAGTATTTT.

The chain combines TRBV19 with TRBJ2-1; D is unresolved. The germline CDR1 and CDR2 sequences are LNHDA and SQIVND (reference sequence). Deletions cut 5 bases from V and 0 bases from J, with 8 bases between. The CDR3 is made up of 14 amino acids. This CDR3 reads CASSAAISYNEQFF. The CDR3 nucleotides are TGTGCCAGTAGTGCGGCCATCTCCTACAATGAGCAGTTCTTC.